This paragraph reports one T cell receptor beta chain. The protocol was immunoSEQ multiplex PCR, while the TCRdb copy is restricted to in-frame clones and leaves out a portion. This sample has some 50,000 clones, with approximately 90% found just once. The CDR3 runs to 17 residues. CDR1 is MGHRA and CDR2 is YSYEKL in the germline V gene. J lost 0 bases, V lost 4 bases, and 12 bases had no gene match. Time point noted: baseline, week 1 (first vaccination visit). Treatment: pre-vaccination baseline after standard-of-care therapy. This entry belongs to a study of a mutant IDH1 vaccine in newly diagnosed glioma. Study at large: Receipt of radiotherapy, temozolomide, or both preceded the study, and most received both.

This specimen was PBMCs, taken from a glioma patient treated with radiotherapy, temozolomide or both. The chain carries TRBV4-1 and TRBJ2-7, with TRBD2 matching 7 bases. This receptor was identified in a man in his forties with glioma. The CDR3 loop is CASSRGGGTPLSYEQYF. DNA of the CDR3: TGCGCCAGCAGCCGGGGGGGAGGCACCCCGCTCTCCTACGAGCAGTACTTC.